The source of this TCR beta chain is a study of glioma-infiltrating T cells after dendritic cell vaccination. Looking at the study overall: Patients received three intradermal dendritic cell vaccine injections at biweekly intervals.

Amplification used 60 V beta primers and 13 J beta primers. Here immunoSEQ multiplex PCR was the method, and the copy in TCRdb shows in-frame clones only, minus some. The sample comprises under 100,000 clones, 70% to 90% of which are singletons, and around 3% rests with the top ten. Patients had residual fresh-frozen tumor tissue and more than two years of survival data. Isocitrate dehydrogenase mutation was absent in all glioblastoma patients. CDR1 and CDR2 (germline): MNHNY, SVGAGI (reference sequence). Trimming cost V 2 bases and J 0 bases, with 14 bases left between them. The CDR3 is made up of 16 amino acids.

The TCR originated in a human donor with glioblastoma. V and J are TRBV6-6 and TRBJ2-7, with TRBD2 as a possible D gene (7 bases). Source: blood, taken before dendritic cell vaccination. Here the CDR3 DNA reads TGTGCCAGCAGTTACGCCTGGGGGGGCGACTCCTACGAGCAGTACTTC. Translating gives CASSYAWGGDSYEQYF.